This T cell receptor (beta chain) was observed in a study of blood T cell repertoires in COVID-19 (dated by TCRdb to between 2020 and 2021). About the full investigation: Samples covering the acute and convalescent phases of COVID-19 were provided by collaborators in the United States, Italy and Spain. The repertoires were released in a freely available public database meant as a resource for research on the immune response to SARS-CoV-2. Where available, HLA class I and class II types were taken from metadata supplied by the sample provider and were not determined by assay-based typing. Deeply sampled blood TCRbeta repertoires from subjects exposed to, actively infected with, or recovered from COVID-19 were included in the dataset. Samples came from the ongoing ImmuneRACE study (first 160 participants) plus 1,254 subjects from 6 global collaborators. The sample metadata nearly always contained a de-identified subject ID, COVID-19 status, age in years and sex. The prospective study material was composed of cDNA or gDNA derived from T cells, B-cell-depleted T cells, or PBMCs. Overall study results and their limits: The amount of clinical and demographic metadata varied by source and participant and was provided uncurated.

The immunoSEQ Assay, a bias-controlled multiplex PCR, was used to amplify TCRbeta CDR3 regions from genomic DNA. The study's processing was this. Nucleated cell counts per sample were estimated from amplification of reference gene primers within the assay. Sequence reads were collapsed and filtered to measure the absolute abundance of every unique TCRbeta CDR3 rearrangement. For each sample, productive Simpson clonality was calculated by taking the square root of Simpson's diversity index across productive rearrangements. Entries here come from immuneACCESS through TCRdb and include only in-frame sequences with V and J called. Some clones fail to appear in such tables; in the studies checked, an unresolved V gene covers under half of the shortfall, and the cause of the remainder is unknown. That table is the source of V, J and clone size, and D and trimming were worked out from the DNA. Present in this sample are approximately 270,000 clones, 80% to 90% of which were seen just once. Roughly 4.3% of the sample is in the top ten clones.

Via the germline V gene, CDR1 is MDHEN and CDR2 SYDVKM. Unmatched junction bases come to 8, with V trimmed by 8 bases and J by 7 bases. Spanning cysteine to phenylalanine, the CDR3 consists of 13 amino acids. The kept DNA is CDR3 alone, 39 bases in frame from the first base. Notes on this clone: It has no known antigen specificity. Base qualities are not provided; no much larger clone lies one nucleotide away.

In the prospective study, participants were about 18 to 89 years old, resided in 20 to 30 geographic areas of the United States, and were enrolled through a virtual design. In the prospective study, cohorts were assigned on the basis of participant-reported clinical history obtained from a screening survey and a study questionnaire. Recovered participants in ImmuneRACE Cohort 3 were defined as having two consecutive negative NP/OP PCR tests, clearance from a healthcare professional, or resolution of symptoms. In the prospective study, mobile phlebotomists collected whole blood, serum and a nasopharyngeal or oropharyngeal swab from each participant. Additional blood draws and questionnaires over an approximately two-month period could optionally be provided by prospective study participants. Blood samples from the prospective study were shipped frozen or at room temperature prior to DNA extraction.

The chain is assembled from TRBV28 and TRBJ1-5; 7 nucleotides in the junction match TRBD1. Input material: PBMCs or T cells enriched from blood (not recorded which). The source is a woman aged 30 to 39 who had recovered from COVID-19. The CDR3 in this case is CASGGGRGQPQHF. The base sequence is TGTGCCAGCGGAGGGGGCAGGGGACAGCCCCAGCATTTT.